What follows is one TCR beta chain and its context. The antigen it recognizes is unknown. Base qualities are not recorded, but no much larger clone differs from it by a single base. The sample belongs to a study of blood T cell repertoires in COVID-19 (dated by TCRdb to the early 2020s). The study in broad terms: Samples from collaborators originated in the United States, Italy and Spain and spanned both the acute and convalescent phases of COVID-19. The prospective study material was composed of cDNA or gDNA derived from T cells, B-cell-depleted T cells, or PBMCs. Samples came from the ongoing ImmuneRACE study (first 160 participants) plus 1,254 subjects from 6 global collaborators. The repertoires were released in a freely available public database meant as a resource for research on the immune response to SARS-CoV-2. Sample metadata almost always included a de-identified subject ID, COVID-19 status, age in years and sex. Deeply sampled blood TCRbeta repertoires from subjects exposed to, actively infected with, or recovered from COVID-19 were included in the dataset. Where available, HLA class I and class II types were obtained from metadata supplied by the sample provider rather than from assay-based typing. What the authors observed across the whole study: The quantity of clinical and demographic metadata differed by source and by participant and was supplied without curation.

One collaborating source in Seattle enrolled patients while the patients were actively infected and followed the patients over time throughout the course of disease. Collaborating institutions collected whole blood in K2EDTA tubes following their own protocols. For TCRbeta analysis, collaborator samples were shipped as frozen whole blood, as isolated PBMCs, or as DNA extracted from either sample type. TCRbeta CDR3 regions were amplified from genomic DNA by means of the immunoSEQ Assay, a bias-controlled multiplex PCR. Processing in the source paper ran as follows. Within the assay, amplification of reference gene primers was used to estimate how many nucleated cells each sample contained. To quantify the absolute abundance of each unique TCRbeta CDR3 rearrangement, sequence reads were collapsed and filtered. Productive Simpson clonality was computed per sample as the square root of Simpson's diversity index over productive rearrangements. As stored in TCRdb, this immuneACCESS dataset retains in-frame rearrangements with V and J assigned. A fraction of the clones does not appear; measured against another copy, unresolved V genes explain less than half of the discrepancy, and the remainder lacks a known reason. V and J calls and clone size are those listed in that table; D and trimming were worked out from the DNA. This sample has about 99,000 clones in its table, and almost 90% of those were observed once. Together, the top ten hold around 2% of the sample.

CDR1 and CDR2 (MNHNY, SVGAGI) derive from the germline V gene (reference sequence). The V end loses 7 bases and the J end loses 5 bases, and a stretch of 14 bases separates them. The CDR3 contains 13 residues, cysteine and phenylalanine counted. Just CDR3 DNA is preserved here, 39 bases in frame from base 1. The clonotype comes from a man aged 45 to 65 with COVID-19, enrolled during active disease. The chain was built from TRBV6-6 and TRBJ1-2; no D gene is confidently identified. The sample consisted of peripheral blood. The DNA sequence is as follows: TGTGCCAGCAAAACAGAAAACGTGTATGGCTACACCTTC. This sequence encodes CASKTENVYGYTF.